This TCR beta chain was recorded in a study of shared clonotypes between healthy human individuals. TCRdb keeps only in-frame clones here, not all; method: immunoSEQ multiplex PCR. In the table there are over 300,000 clones, 80% to 90% of which are singletons. Regarding this clone: Its antigen remains unknown.

Study results and limitations: The low donor count limited represented genetic and exposure-history diversity.

Germline-derived CDR1 and CDR2 are MDHEN and SYDVKM. This CDR3 comprises 18 residues. V was pared by 3 bases and J by 0 bases, with 8 bases of the junction left unmatched. The rearrangement uses TRBV28 and TRBJ2-2, with 9 bases matching TRBD1. This TCR came from a man aged 18-30 years in good health. Source material: memory CD8+ T cells sorted from blood. The subset denotes: CD45RO+ cells pooled with CCR7-negative TemRA cells. CDR3 protein: CASSFLLQGASNTGELFF. The CDR3 nucleotides read TGTGCCAGCAGTTTTCTGTTACAGGGGGCATCGAACACCGGGGAGCTGTTTTTT.